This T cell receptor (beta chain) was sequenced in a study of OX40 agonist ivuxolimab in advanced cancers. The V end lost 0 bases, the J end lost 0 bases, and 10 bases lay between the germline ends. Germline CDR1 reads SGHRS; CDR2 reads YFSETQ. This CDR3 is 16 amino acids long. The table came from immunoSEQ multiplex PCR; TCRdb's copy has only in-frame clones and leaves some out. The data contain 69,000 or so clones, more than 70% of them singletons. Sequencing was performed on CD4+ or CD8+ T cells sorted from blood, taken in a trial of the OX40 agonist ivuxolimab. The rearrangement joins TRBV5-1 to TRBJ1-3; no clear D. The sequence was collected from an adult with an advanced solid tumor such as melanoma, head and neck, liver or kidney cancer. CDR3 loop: CASSLDMRFSGNTIYF. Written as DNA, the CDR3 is TGCGCCAGCAGCTTGGACATGCGCTTCTCTGGAAACACCATATATTTT.